The source of this T cell receptor beta chain is a study of OX40 agonist ivuxolimab in advanced cancers. Overall study context: Dose-escalation cases comprised hepatocellular carcinoma, melanoma, renal cell or head and neck cancer. Study-wide results and limits: Specificity for antigen went undetermined in the expanded peripheral T cells. Compared with CD4+, CD8+ T cells on average had more expanded clones.

Using immunoSEQ multiplex PCR, the repertoire was profiled, and TCRdb retains in-frame clones only, with some absent. The sample contains more than 95,000 clones, approximately 90% of which appear only once. CDR3 size: 12 residues. With 7 bases removed from V and 3 bases from J, the gap between germline ends came to 9 bases. Per germline, CDR1 WNHNN and CDR2 SYGVQD (reference sequence). This clone was counted a single time. Its antigen is currently unknown. This chain joins TRBV10-1 and TRBJ1-1; D gene uncertain. The sequenced sample was CD4+ or CD8+ T cells sorted from blood, obtained in a trial of the OX40 agonist ivuxolimab. This receptor was obtained from an adult with an advanced solid tumor such as melanoma, head and neck, liver or kidney cancer. The CDR3 here is CASKGWDTEAFF. The CDR3 DNA reads TGCGCCAGCAAGGGTTGGGACACTGAAGCTTTCTTT.